A selection of T cell receptor beta chains follows, all from one sample in a study of graft-versus-host responses after intestinal transplantation. Only in-frame clones appear in the TCRdb table, and some are missing; sequencing was by immunoSEQ multiplex PCR. The sample yields about 130,000 clones, nearly 95% seen once. These TCRs' antigens remain unknown. The sample here was unstimulated CD4+ T cells sorted from spleen or lymph node cells, taken before intestinal transplant. The receptors derive from a human donor who received an intestinal transplant. The CDR3 runs from the conserved cysteine through the conserved F or W. The order of the fields is V gene, CDR3 protein.

TRBV6-5 | CASSSSGRAWNEQFF
TRBV2 | CASRSHRDRAFF
TRBV2 | CASSEDRRNTEAFF
TRBV27 | CASSPRGQETQYF
TRBV6-1 | CASRRTVTEAFF
TRBV21-1 | CASSKIFLAGSSYNEQFF
TRBV19 | CASSSEPSYNEQFF
TRBV6-6 | CASSYSAGRPEAFF
TRBV5-4 | CASSSSFRTGSTDTQYF
TRBV7-8 | CASSLSWTGRSYEQYF
TRBV10-3 | CAITPTGGTGELFF
TRBV28 | CASSSPLIGEKLFF
TRBV4-1 | CASSQDLIYGYTF
TRBV5-8 | CASSEVPLILSEQFF
TRBV12-5 | CASGPGLAGVGEQFF
TRBV5-4 | CASSLATPSTDTQYF
TRBV18 | CASSPPSGTANTEAFF
TRBV28 | CASAALYEQYF
TRBV27 | CASSLYPTSGRTDTQYF
TRBV6-1 | CASSELYEQYF
TRBV6-5 | CASSYLGQGNYGYTF
TRBV15 | CATSRSGTGLKGGIDEQYF
TRBV5-4 | CASSPGPRQNSPLHF
TRBV11-3 | CASSLGGLVPYNEQFF
TRBV19 | CASIPQGSGANVLTF
TRBV5-4 | CASSPEPGTPGDEQYF
TRBV5-1 | CASSLDQPQHF
TRBV28 | CASSWSPSGAEAFF
TRBV28 | CASSAPATNEKLFF
TRBV11-2 | CASSSGTSSSWYF